A selection of T cell receptor beta chains follows, all from one sample in a study of blood T cells in healthy people across ages. MiXCR, run by TCRdb on the 5' RACE reads, gives a single entry per CDR3 protein. The repertoire has about 780,000 distinct CDR3 sequences, around half of them found once; the top ten carry 15% to 20%. The sequencing input was blood. The receptors derive from a man aged 80 or over in good health. CDR3s include the opening cysteine and the closing phenylalanine or tryptophan. D genes are given only for firm matches. Rows give clone size only sometimes, using once, few, many, or a class for an expanded clone.

j_gene | abundance | v_gene | d_gene | CDR3aa | CDR3nt
TRBJ2-7 | few | TRBV28 | - | CASSPGVAHAYEQYF | TGTGCCAGCAGTCCCGGAGTAGCGCACGCGTACGAGCAGTACTTC
TRBJ1-2 | once | TRBV10-3 | TRBD1 | CAIAGTGNSYGYTF | TGTGCCATCGCCGGGACAGGGAATTCCTATGGCTACACCTTC
TRBJ1-5 | few | TRBV5-5 | TRBD1 | CASSYGQEYQPQHF | TGTGCCAGCAGCTACGGACAGGAATATCAGCCCCAGCATTTT
TRBJ1-1 | - | TRBV5-1 | - | CASSLEAVNTEAFF | TGCGCCAGCAGCTTGGAGGCGGTGAACACTGAAGCTTTCTTT
TRBJ2-1 | - | TRBV20-1 | - | CSARGEQFF | TGCAGTGCTCGAGGGGAGCAGTTCTTC
TRBJ2-1 | - | TRBV6-2/TRBV6-3 | TRBD2 | CANTLAGNFSAYNEQFF | TGTGCCAACACCCTAGCGGGAAACTTTAGCGCCTACAATGAGCAGTTCTTC
TRBJ2-5 | - | TRBV2 | - | CASSREAQYF | TGTGCCAGCAGCCGTGAGGCCCAGTACTTC
TRBJ1-1 | few | TRBV5-1 | - | CASSTTSEGSTEAFF | TGCGCCAGCAGCACAACCTCCGAAGGGAGTACTGAAGCTTTCTTT
TRBJ2-1 | - | TRBV3-1 | - | CASSQARGPYNEQFF | TGTGCCAGCAGCCAAGCTCGGGGCCCTTACAATGAGCAGTTCTTC
TRBJ2-5 | - | TRBV12-3/TRBV12-4 | - | CASSSHDRQETQYF | TGTGCCAGCAGTTCGCACGACAGACAAGAGACCCAGTACTTC
TRBJ2-6 | - | TRBV7-9 | TRBD1 | CASSLGQGLFSGANVLTF | TGTGCCAGCAGCCTTGGACAGGGCCTGTTCTCTGGGGCCAACGTCCTGACTTTC
TRBJ2-4 | - | TRBV7-2 | TRBD2 | CASKPGLEYEEQYF | TGTGCCAGCAAACCGGGACTAGAGTACGAGGAGCAGTACTTC
TRBJ2-7 | few | TRBV12-3/TRBV12-4 | TRBD1 | CASRHGTGVYEQYF | TGTGCCAGTAGGCACGGGACAGGAGTATACGAGCAGTACTTC
TRBJ2-7 | few | TRBV29-1 | TRBD2 | CSVVGGSGGEQYF | TGCAGCGTTGTGGGCGGGAGTGGGGGCGAGCAGTACTTC
TRBJ1-4 | few | TRBV4-2 | - | CASSRTKLAGNEKLFF | TGTGCCAGCAGCCGGACGAAGTTAGCAGGGAACGAAAAACTGTTTTTT
TRBJ2-7 | few | TRBV20-1 | TRBD2 | CSARDRLKLAGGGEQYF | TGCAGTGCTAGAGATCGTCTGAAACTAGCGGGAGGTGGGGAGCAGTACTTC
TRBJ1-4 | - | TRBV12-3/TRBV12-4 | TRBD1 | CASGRTGVEKLFF | TGTGCCAGCGGACGGACAGGGGTCGAAAAACTGTTTTTT
TRBJ2-3 | - | TRBV29-1 | TRBD2 | CSGYHGRELSSDTQYF | TGCAGCGGGTACCATGGGCGGGAGCTAAGTTCGGATACGCAGTATTTT
TRBJ2-7 | - | TRBV12-5 | TRBD2 | CASGSGTSGGPSSYEQYF | TGTGCTAGTGGTTCGGGGACTAGCGGGGGACCTTCGTCCTACGAGCAGTACTTC
TRBJ2-5 | - | TRBV5-1 | - | CASSLDTGLRTQYF | TGCGCCAGCAGCTTGGATACAGGGCTACGGACCCAGTACTTC
TRBJ2-3 | few | TRBV9 | - | CASSVALQGGTDTQYF | TGTGCCAGCAGCGTAGCGTTACAGGGAGGGACAGATACGCAGTATTTT
TRBJ2-7 | - | TRBV2 | - | CAGSESWVTSSYEQYF | TGTGCCGGCAGTGAAAGTTGGGTCACCTCCTCCTACGAGCAGTACTTC
TRBJ2-5 | few | TRBV12-3/TRBV12-4 | TRBD2 | CASSFGSGRNVQYF | TGTGCCAGCAGTTTTGGAAGCGGGAGAAATGTGCAGTACTTC